This T cell receptor beta chain was recovered during a study of long-term antiretroviral therapy in people with HIV. Study overall: Specimens dating back about a decade before the 2015 immediate-ART recommendation are the oldest included. Regarding the study as a whole: Once patients were on ART, diversity went higher but still fell short of transplant donor controls.

As to this clone: What it binds is not known.

Version v3.0 of the immunoSEQ assay was performed at survey level. Sequencing was performed with immunoSEQ multiplex PCR; in TCRdb, only in-frame clones are kept and a portion is missing. The sample consists of 17,000 or so clones, more than 85% of them appearing once. It was in the United States that all participants with HIV were treated. Each specimen consisted of about 0.85-10 million cryopreserved PBMC prior to extraction of DNA. This material consisted of unsorted PBMCs, taken 0.3 years after starting antiretroviral therapy. This sequence was found in a man in his sixties with HIV.

The CDR3 loop is CAIKFGLGANNEQFF. The DNA of the CDR3 is TGTGCCATCAAGTTCGGACTAGGAGCGAACAATGAGCAGTTCTTC. The chain links TRBV10-3 to TRBJ2-1, with 7 bases lining up with TRBD2. This CDR3 contains 15 residues. V trimming: 7 bases; J trimming: 5 bases; junction bases outside the gene matches: 11. Germline V gene lookup returns CDR1 ENHRY and CDR2 SYGVKD.